This T cell receptor (beta chain) was obtained from a study of shared clonotypes between healthy human individuals. Clones were read by immunoSEQ multiplex PCR, and TCRdb kept only the in-frame ones, dropping some. The sample holds more than 1.2 million clones; 98% are singletons and the top ten take approximately 0.4%. Details on this clone: Its antigen remains unidentified.

Study-wide results and caveats: When compared with the clonotypes that were shared by all four sorted-subset donors, the non-shared clonotypes turned out to have lower generation probabilities.

The receptor was derived from a man younger than 40 in good health. Sequenced sample: naive CD4+ T cells sorted from blood. Indicated subset: CD45RA+ positively selected.

The CDR3 DNA reads as TGCGCCAGCAGACGAAGGGGAAAAAGCAATCAGCCCCAGCATTTT. Translation gives CASRRRGKSNQPQHF. The chain couples TRBV10-1 to TRBJ1-5, with D possibly matching TRBD1 (5 bases). The CDR3 consists of 15 residues. The ends were cut back, 6 bases at V and 1 base at J, with 13 bases in the middle. Germline-derived CDR1 and CDR2 are WNHNN and SYGVQD (reference sequence).